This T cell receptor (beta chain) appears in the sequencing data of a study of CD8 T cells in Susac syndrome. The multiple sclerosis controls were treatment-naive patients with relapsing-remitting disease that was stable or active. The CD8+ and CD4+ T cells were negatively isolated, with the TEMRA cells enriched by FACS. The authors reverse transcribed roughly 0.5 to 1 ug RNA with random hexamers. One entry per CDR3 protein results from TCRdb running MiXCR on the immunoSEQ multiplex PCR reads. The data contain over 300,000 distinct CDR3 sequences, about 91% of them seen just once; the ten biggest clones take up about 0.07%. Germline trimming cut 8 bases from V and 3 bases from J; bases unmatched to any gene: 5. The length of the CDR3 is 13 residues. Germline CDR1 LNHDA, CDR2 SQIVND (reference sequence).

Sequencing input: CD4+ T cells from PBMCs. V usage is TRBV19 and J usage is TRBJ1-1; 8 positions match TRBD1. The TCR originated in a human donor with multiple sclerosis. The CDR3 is CASVDREDTEAFF. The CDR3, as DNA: TGTGCCAGTGTGGACAGGGAGGACACTGAAGCTTTCTTT.